These 16 T cell receptor beta chains originate from one sample sequenced in a study of regulatory T cells in long-lasting Graves disease. Through Arm-PCR of CDR3 regions and iRepertoire HTBI primers, TCR beta libraries were built. In TCRdb, the multiplex PCR reads were re-called with MiXCR into one record per CDR3 protein. The sample lists 300,000 to 500,000 distinct CDR3 sequences, less than 25% occurring once. This sample's time point: persistent/refractory GD, antithyroid drugs over 5 years with positive TRAb. Extracted PBMC RNA gave rise to the TCR library. This material consisted of peripheral blood mononuclear cells (PBMCs), taken when the disease was refractory, from a patient treated with antithyroid drugs. All receptors come from a female donor with Graves disease.

This clonotype was recorded many times. The chain employs TRBV2 and TRBJ2-3; D gene uncertain. The CDR3 consists of 16 residues. Trimming removed 4 bases from V and 5 bases from J, with 19 bases in between. Germline V gives CDR1 SNHLY, CDR2 FYNNEI. CDR3 loop: CASSVGSVITGDTQYF. In DNA, the CDR3 is TGTGCCAGCAGTGTCGGGTCGGTTATCACTGGAGATACGCAGTATTTT.

The chain recombines TRBV19 with TRBJ2-2; 8 bases align to TRBD1. The CDR3 is 17 amino acids. Germline V gives CDR1 LNHDA, CDR2 SQIVND (reference sequence). J gave up 3 bases and V 5 bases, and 11 bases lay outside the gene matches. The chain's CDR3 is CASSRHSGGADTGELFF. CDR3 DNA sequence: TGTGCCAGTAGTCGACACTCAGGGGGCGCGGACACCGGGGAGCTGTTTTTT.

This clonotype showed up many times. One end of the junction is discordant with germline, which a read error may explain. J is TRBJ1-5 and V is TRBV15; TRBD1 agrees at 8 bases. Germline CDR1 is LNHNV and CDR2 is YYDKDF (reference sequence). The CDR3 is 14 amino acids. CDR3 residues: CATRRGTGNQPQHF. The CDR3 bases are TGTGCCACCAGAAGAGGGACAGGAAATCAGCCCCAGCATTTT.

The rearrangement joins TRBV20-1 to TRBJ2-7; TRBD1 is a possible D gene (6 bases). This CDR3 is built from 15 residues. The V gene lost 3 bases and the J gene lost 4 bases, with 19 bases spanning the gap. Germline assignment: CDR1 DFQATT and CDR2 SNEGSKA (reference sequence). This CDR3 is CSARLLGAPGYEQYF. The CDR3 DNA reads as TGCAGTGCTAGGTTACTGGGGGCCCCTGGGTACGAGCAGTACTTC.

The chain employs TRBV6-1 and TRBJ1-2; 9 bases line up with TRBD1. CDR3 length equals 14 residues. Germline V gene data show CDR1 as MNHNS and CDR2 as SASEGT. J lost 4 bases, V lost 9 bases, and 9 bases had no gene match. CDR3 sequence: CASTTGGRGYGYTF. In DNA form, the CDR3 reads TGTGCCAGTACAACAGGGGGCCGGGGCTATGGCTACACCTTC.

This clonotype has only a few counts. DNA for the CDR3: TGTGCCAGCAGCTCCGGGACGGTCAACTATGGCTACACCTTC. Translation gives CASSSGTVNYGYTF. The rearrangement links TRBV9 to TRBJ1-2, with D possibly TRBD1 on 5 matching bases. There are 14 residues in the CDR3. V dropped 4 bases and J dropped 2 bases, with 12 bases sitting between them. In germline, CDR1 is SGDLS, CDR2 YYNGEE.

Ten or more counts support this clonotype. CDR3 sequence: CASSEVGTGGETQYF. The CDR3 bases are TGTGCCAGCAGTGAAGTAGGGACAGGGGGAGAGACCCAGTACTTC. The rearrangement uses TRBV2 and TRBJ2-5; 11 bases are shared with TRBD1. This CDR3 comprises 15 residues. Germline CDR1 is SNHLY and CDR2 is FYNNEI. The V gene end was trimmed by 1 base and the J gene end by 4 bases; junction bases not matched to a gene: 2.

At least ten counts were recorded for this clonotype. The chain recombines TRBV20-1 with TRBJ1-1, with a possible D match to TRBD1 (5 bases). This CDR3 spans 12 amino acids. Germline loops: CDR1 DFQATT, CDR2 SNEGSKA (reference sequence). V lost 4 bases and J 0 bases, leaving 6 bases between the germline ends. The CDR3 coding sequence is TGCAGTGCTATGGGGGTGAACACTGAAGCTTTCTTT. Its translation: CSAMGVNTEAFF.

This clonotype was seen only a few times. The rearrangement joins TRBV6-6 to TRBJ2-2; D is unclear. This CDR3 comprises 16 residues. The V gene's germline CDR1 is MNHNY and CDR2 SVGAGI (reference sequence). V lost 0 bases to trimming and J lost 0 bases, with 8 bases between them. This chain's CDR3 is CASSYSRFANTGELFF. CDR3 bases: TGTGCCAGCAGTTACTCGAGGTTCGCGAACACCGGGGAGCTGTTTTTT.

The V call is TRBV28, the J call TRBJ2-7; 7 nucleotides line up with TRBD2. The J segment lost 5 bases and the V segment lost 5 bases, leaving 9 bases of the junction unmatched. The CDR3 consists of 14 residues. Germline loops: CDR1 MDHEN, CDR2 SYDVKM. The CDR3 here is CASSRRPLANEQYF. The CDR3 nucleotides are TGTGCCAGCAGTCGTCGACCACTAGCGAACGAGCAGTACTTC.

This clonotype showed up many times. The CDR3 loop reads CASTKSGALLNQPQHF. DNA for the CDR3: TGTGCCAGCACCAAATCGGGGGCCCTCCTCAATCAGCCCCAGCATTTT. The chain uses TRBV28 and TRBJ1-5; D may be TRBD1 (6 bases). This CDR3 is built from 16 residues. Trimming took off 7 bases at V and 3 bases at J, with 19 bases between the two ends. From germline, CDR1 is MDHEN and CDR2 SYDVKM.

This clonotype came up many times. The CDR3 reads CATSRDRDGTLRPQHF. Written as DNA, the CDR3 is TGTGCCACCAGCAGGGACCGGGACGGTACTTTACGGCCCCAGCATTTT. This rearrangement joins TRBV15 to TRBJ1-5; D is possibly TRBD1 (5 bases). The CDR3 length is 16 residues. Germline-derived CDR1 and CDR2 are LNHNV and YYDKDF (reference sequence). V lost 3 bases to trimming and J lost 9 bases, with 21 bases between them.

The chain couples TRBV20-1 to TRBJ1-1; 8 positions agree with TRBD1. The V and J ends lost 5 bases and 1 base, in that order; junction bases with no gene match: 6. CDR3 length: 14 residues. CDR1 DFQATT and CDR2 SNEGSKA come from the germline V gene (reference sequence). The CDR3 DNA sequence: TGCAGTGCTTCTTATGGGACAGGGAACACTGAAGCTTTCTTT. This codes for CSASYGTGNTEAFF.

The chain links TRBV6-5 to TRBJ1-2; D unclear. The V gene's germline CDR1 is MNHEY and CDR2 SVGAGI. V lost 0 bases, J lost 8 bases, and 22 bases lay in between. CDR3 size: 17 residues. CDR3 in DNA: TGTGCCAGCAGTTACTCGCCGGGCTCCGCCCAACCGATCGGCTACACCTTC. Translated, it gives CASSYSPGSAQPIGYTF.

V gene TRBV2 combines with J gene TRBJ2-3, with TRBD2 identical over 12 bases. The CDR3 covers 17 residues. V lost 1 base, J lost 2 bases, and 4 bases stayed unmatched. Per the germline V gene, CDR1 is SNHLY and CDR2 is FYNNEI. CDR3 amino acids: CASSEELAGGTTDTQYF. The CDR3 DNA sequence: TGTGCCAGCAGTGAAGAGCTAGCGGGAGGGACCACAGATACGCAGTATTTT.

This clonotype was detected many times. The CDR3 nucleotides are TGTGCCAGCAGACAGGGGGCGCTCCCTGAAGCTTTCTTT. It yields the protein CASRQGALPEAFF. The chain recombines TRBV28 with TRBJ1-1; 9 nucleotides line up with TRBD1. This CDR3 has 13 residues. Germline assignment: CDR1 MDHEN and CDR2 SYDVKM. After removal of 6 bases from V and 6 bases from J, the junction contained 5 bases not matched to a gene.